This T cell receptor beta chain emerged from a study of blood T cell repertoires in COVID-19. At the level of the study: COVID-19 samples, acute and convalescent, were from the United States, Italy and Spain. T cells, B-cell-depleted T cells, or PBMCs supplied cDNA or gDNA.

The Seattle site enrolled patients during active infection and followed them longitudinally. In the study's own analysis: Estimates of nucleated cell counts were drawn from the amplification of reference gene primers. Produced via immunoSEQ multiplex PCR; TCRdb's table is partial and in-frame only. From that table come the V and J calls and clone size; the DNA was used to work out D and trimming. The sample has 500,000 to 600,000 clones; roughly nine tenths are singletons. The V segment lost 1 base and the J segment 5 bases; nucleotides outside the gene matches: 5. CDR1 is MNHEY, CDR2 SMNVEV, per germline (reference sequence). This CDR3 is 15 amino acids long.

This clonotype was sampled from a woman between 50 and 59 years old with COVID-19, enrolled during active disease. The rearrangement uses TRBV27 and TRBJ2-1, with 7 bases that match TRBD2. The source material was peripheral blood. CDR3 sequence: CASSLFWGGDNEQFF. The CDR3 bases are TGTGCCAGCAGTTTATTTTGGGGGGGAGACAATGAGCAGTTCTTC.